This T cell receptor (beta chain) was observed in a study of regulatory T cells in long-lasting Graves disease. This clonotype was picked up many times. CDR3-region Arm-PCR and iRepertoire HTBI primers produced the TCR beta libraries. Each CDR3 protein gets one entry after TCRdb re-called the multiplex PCR reads with MiXCR. The sample lists around 450,000 distinct CDR3 sequences, about 15% occurring once. Time point here: newly diagnosed GD, antithyroid drugs for less than 3 months. PBMCs were the source of the RNA used for TCR sequencing. Between the trimmed V and J ends, which lost 8 bases and 8 bases, there was a span of 18 bases. The CDR3 has 14 amino acids. Germline V lookup: CDR1 SGHTA, CDR2 FQGNSA. The data also belong to a second study, concerning T cells in Graves' hyperthyroidism and ophthalmopathy.

The sequence was obtained from a woman under 40 with Graves disease. The V call is TRBV7-2, the J call TRBJ1-4, with D perhaps matching TRBD1 (5 bases). Sample: peripheral blood mononuclear cells (PBMCs), taken at new diagnosis, from a patient treated with antithyroid drugs. In nucleotides, the CDR3 is TGTGCCAGCGGGGGGGGGTCCCTAAAGGAAAAACTGTTTTTT. It encodes CASGGGSLKEKLFF.